A single sample is the source of the 19 T cell receptor beta chains below, sequenced in a study of shared clonotypes between healthy human individuals. Terminally differentiated effector memory CD45RA+ cells were excluded by CCR7 positive selection of CD45RO-negative cells. Produced via immunoSEQ multiplex PCR; TCRdb's table is partial and in-frame only. In the table there are about 680,000 clones, roughly nine tenths of which are singletons. What was sequenced was naive CD8+ T cells sorted from blood. The source is a man aged 25-45 years in good health.

The chain uses TRBV10-3 and TRBJ2-7, with D perhaps matching TRBD2 (6 bases). Deletions cut 0 bases from V and 5 bases from J, with 11 bases between. The CDR3 is 14 residues long. Germline CDR1 reads ENHRY; CDR2 reads SYGVKD. CDR3 region: CAISESLARDEQYF. The CDR3 coding sequence is TGTGCCATCAGTGAGTCACTAGCTCGGGACGAGCAGTACTTC.

The rearrangement links TRBV7-9 to TRBJ1-1; D remains unclear. The CDR3 length is 12 residues. In germline, CDR1 is SEHNR, CDR2 FQNEAQ (reference sequence). Trimming left V 1 base short and J 6 bases short, with 6 bases between. CDR3 region: CASSLVSSEAFF. The CDR3 nucleotides are TGTGCCAGCAGCTTAGTTTCCTCTGAAGCTTTCTTT. The whole variable domain, remainder taken from reference TRBV7-9 and TRBJ1-1, is DTGVSQNPRHKITKRGQNVTFRCDPISEHNRLYWYRQTLGQGPEFLTYFQNEAQLEKSRLLSDRFSAERPKGSFSTLEIQRTEQGDSAMYLCASSLVSSEAFFGQGTRLTVV.

The chain uses TRBV27 and TRBJ2-7; 9 bases are a match to TRBD1. The length of the CDR3 is 14 residues. Trimming took 5 bases from V and 7 from J; bases not matched to a gene: 9. Germline CDR1 reads MNHEY; CDR2 reads SMNVEV (reference sequence). The CDR3 region has the DNA TGTGCCAGCAGTACCTGGGACAGGGTCGGGGAGCAGTACTTC. This sequence encodes CASSTWDRVGEQYF.

The chain uses TRBV11-1 and TRBJ2-3; perhaps TRBD1 as D (5 bases). The CDR3 spans 15 residues. Germline V gene data show CDR1 as SGHAT and CDR2 as FQDESV (reference sequence). V was trimmed by 5 bases and J by 3 bases, leaving 15 bases between them. CDR3 nucleotides: TGTGCCAGCAGCAAGTCAGGGCTTGGGACAGATACGCAGTATTTT. It translates to CASSKSGLGTDTQYF.

This clone was seen only once. V is TRBV7-8 and J is TRBJ2-7; a weak D match, TRBD1 (5 bases). V dropped 6 bases and J dropped 3 bases, with 12 bases sitting between them. In germline, CDR1 is SGHVS, CDR2 FQNEAQ. The length of the CDR3 is 13 residues. The CDR3 loop reads CASSYDRIYEQYF. The CDR3 coding sequence is TGTGCCAGCAGTTACGACAGAATCTACGAGCAGTACTTC.

The chain has TRBV19 and TRBJ2-7, with D perhaps TRBD2 (6 bases). Germline CDR1 LNHDA, CDR2 SQIVND (reference sequence). There are 16 residues in the CDR3. The V end was cut by 5 bases, the J end by 3 bases, with 20 bases between. The DNA for the CDR3 is TGTGCCAGTAGTTCCCCCCTAGCCGGACTATTCTACGAGCAGTACTTC. Translation gives CASSSPLAGLFYEQYF.

This chain joins TRBV7-9 and TRBJ1-1, with D perhaps matching TRBD1 (6 bases). The CDR3 consists of 13 residues. Deletions cut 5 bases from V and 2 bases from J, with 9 bases between. CDR1 SEHNR and CDR2 FQNEAQ come from the germline V gene (reference sequence). CDR3 residues: CASSQGTNTEAFF. CDR3 nucleotide sequence: TGTGCCAGCAGCCAGGGGACAAACACTGAAGCTTTCTTT.

The rearrangement joins TRBV27 to TRBJ2-1, with 11 positions matching TRBD2. This CDR3 spans 15 amino acids. The V gene's germline CDR1 is MNHEY and CDR2 SMNVEV (reference sequence). V shed 4 bases and J 4 bases; nucleotides not matched to a gene: 3. The CDR3 nucleotides are TGTGCCAGCAGTTATATAGCGGGAGGGTACAATGAGCAGTTCTTC. It yields the protein CASSYIAGGYNEQFF.

The CDR3 loop is CASSSDRAYYEQYF. CDR3 bases: TGTGCCAGCAGCTCGGACAGGGCGTACTACGAGCAGTACTTC. This chain uses TRBV5-6 with TRBJ2-7, with TRBD1 matching 8 bases. V dropped 3 bases and J dropped 3; count of bases not matched to a gene: 5. The germline CDR1 and CDR2 sequences are SGHDT and YYEEEE. The CDR3 is 14 amino acids.

The chain uses TRBV13 and TRBJ2-7; either TRBD1 or TRBD2 may fit D (5 bases each). The germline CDR1 and CDR2 sequences are PRHDT and FYEKMQ (reference sequence). V lost 3 bases, J lost 3 bases, and 15 bases lay in between. This CDR3 has 15 residues. CDR3: CASSFPGQGNYEQYF. The CDR3 DNA sequence: TGTGCCAGCAGCTTCCCGGGGCAGGGCAACTACGAGCAGTACTTC.

The rearrangement joins TRBV5-1 to TRBJ2-7; 9 bases map to TRBD2. The CDR3 is made up of 14 amino acids. The germline gives CDR1 SGHRS, CDR2 YFSETQ. Germline trimming cut 5 bases from V and 4 bases from J; bases unmatched to any gene: 7. In nucleotides, the CDR3 is TGCGCCAGCAGAGATAGCGGGAGAGGGTACGAGCAGTACTTC. Its translation is CASRDSGRGYEQYF.

The J gene is TRBJ2-2, the V gene TRBV7-8, with 9 bases that match TRBD1. CDR3 length equals 21 residues. V was clipped by 5 bases and J by 1 base; unmatched bases: 20. Germline V gene data show CDR1 as SGHVS and CDR2 as FQNEAQ. CDR3 in DNA: TGTGCCAGCAGCCGTTACAAGCCCGGGACAGGGAAGAAAAAGAACACCGGGGAGCTGTTTTTT. Its protein product is CASSRYKPGTGKKKNTGELFF.

This clone was observed many times. This chain uses TRBV9 with TRBJ2-7, with D possibly being TRBD2 (7 bases). V lost 4 bases to trimming and J lost 3 bases, with 23 bases between them. The CDR3 is 17 amino acids. The germline V gene has CDR1 SGDLS and CDR2 YYNGEE. The CDR3 loop is CASSPRRGAGLDYEQYF. In nucleotides, the CDR3 is TGTGCCAGCAGCCCGAGACGGGGGGCGGGACTCGACTACGAGCAGTACTTC. Full variable domain (outside the CDR3, taken from reference TRBV9 and TRBJ2-7): DSGVTQTPKHLITATGQRVTLRCSPRSGDLSVYWYQQSLDQGLQFLIQYYNGEERAKGNILERFSAQQFPDLHSELNLSSLELGDSALYFCASSPRRGAGLDYEQYFGPGTRLTVT.

The chain is built from TRBV5-5 and TRBJ2-3, with D unresolved. The germline gives CDR1 SGHKS, CDR2 YYEKEE (reference sequence). V gave up 4 bases and J gave up 0 bases, with 9 bases separating them. The CDR3 has 14 residues. The CDR3 region is CASSPAGSTDTQYF. The CDR3 region has the DNA TGTGCCAGCAGCCCGGCTGGGAGCACAGATACGCAGTATTTT.

This rearrangement joins TRBV11-2 to TRBJ1-1; D is unclear. The CDR3 contains 13 residues. The ends were cut back, 3 bases at V and 1 base at J, with 6 bases in the middle. Germline CDR1 is SGHAT and CDR2 is FQNNGV. The CDR3 nucleotides read TGTGCCAGCAGCTTGAGCGGGAACACTGAAGCTTTCTTT. Encoded protein: CASSLSGNTEAFF.

This sequence joins TRBV7-2 and TRBJ2-1; possible D gene TRBD2, 6 bases. Germline assignment: CDR1 SGHTA and CDR2 FQGNSA. Trimming left V 6 bases short and J 2 bases short, with 17 bases between. This CDR3 has 16 amino acids. DNA of the CDR3: TGTGCCAGCAGTCCGTCCCGGGACTCCCCCTACAATGAGCAGTTCTTC. This translates into CASSPSRDSPYNEQFF.

The genes are TRBV6-1 and TRBJ2-1; D remains ambiguous. This CDR3 region has 17 residues. Germline V gene data show CDR1 as MNHNS and CDR2 as SASEGT. Trimming removed 1 base at V and 6 bases at J, with 19 bases between. CDR3 nucleotides: TGTGCCAGCAGTGAAGACAGACTTGCTTTGGGTCGCAATGAGCAGTTCTTC. As protein: CASSEDRLALGRNEQFF.

The chain couples TRBV7-9 to TRBJ2-3; D gene ambiguous. V was cut by 8 bases and J by 1 base, with 4 bases left in between. The CDR3 loop spans 11 amino acids. Looked up from germline, CDR1 is SEHNR and CDR2 is FQNEAQ (reference sequence). The CDR3 protein is CASFGTDTQYF. CDR3 DNA sequence: TGTGCCAGCTTCGGCACAGATACGCAGTATTTT.

The chain recombines TRBV4-1 with TRBJ2-2; tentatively, D is TRBD2 (5 bases). The V and J ends lost 8 bases and 0 bases respectively, with 10 bases between them. CDR1 and CDR2 (germline): MGHRA, YSYEKL. The CDR3 has 14 residues. The CDR3 loop reads CASCEGSNTGELFF. The CDR3 region has the DNA TGCGCCAGCTGCGAGGGCTCGAACACCGGGGAGCTGTTTTTT.